The rows below give T cell receptor beta chains drawn from one sample of a study of vaccination effects on CD4 cells after COVID-19. TCRdb keeps only in-frame clones here, not all; method: immunoSEQ multiplex PCR. The sample lists 55,000 to 70,000 clones, roughly 79% occurring once. These receptors lack a known antigen. This material consisted of CD4+ T cells from PBMCs cultured with HCoV-229E spike peptides, taken before COVID-19 vaccination. These receptors were taken from a human donor who received a COVID-19 vaccine. The CDR3 runs from the conserved cysteine through the conserved F or W. Each record gives: V gene, J gene, D gene, clone size, CDR3 protein, CDR3 DNA. D genes are given only for firm matches. Some rows mark clone size as missing; the rest say once, few, many or name a class of expanded clone.

>TRBV9|TRBJ1-2|TRBD1|once
CASSVDRGWYGYTF
TGTGCCAGCAGCGTAGACAGGGGATGGTATGGCTACACCTTC
>TRBV5-1|TRBJ1-1|NA|NA
CASSLGREGPSNTEAFF
TGCGCCAGCAGCTTGGGGCGGGAGGGGCCATCGAACACTGAAGCTTTCTTT
>TRBV6-5|TRBJ1-1|NA|NA
CASAVQVGTEAFF
TGTGCCAGCGCCGTGCAGGTGGGTACTGAAGCTTTCTTT
>TRBV5-6|TRBJ1-1|NA|NA
CASSLYSVRGVEAFF
TGTGCCAGCAGCTTGTACTCTGTCCGGGGCGTTGAAGCTTTCTTT
>TRBV2|TRBJ1-5|NA|NA
CASSDRGLSNQPQHF
TGTGCCAGCAGTGACAGGGGACTCAGCAATCAGCCCCAGCATTTT
>TRBV3-1/TRBV3-2|TRBJ2-2|NA|few
CASRPLGANTGELFF
TGTGCCAGCCGGCCCTTGGGGGCGAACACCGGGGAGCTGTTTTTT
>TRBV29-1|TRBJ1-1|TRBD1|NA
CSFEIGTGTEAFF
TGCAGCTTCGAAATCGGGACAGGGACTGAAGCTTTCTTT
>TRBV9|TRBJ1-5|NA|NA
CASSGGMGNQPQHF
TGTGCCAGCAGCGGGGGGATGGGCAATCAGCCCCAGCATTTT
>TRBV29-1|TRBJ1-1|NA|NA
CSVPLGAGRGSTEAFF
TGCAGCGTCCCCCTTGGGGCAGGCCGGGGAAGCACTGAAGCTTTCTTT
>TRBV6-5|TRBJ1-2|NA|NA
CASSYHGGTANYGYTF
TGTGCCAGCAGTTACCACGGTGGGACGGCTAACTATGGCTACACCTTC
>TRBV7-8|TRBJ2-1|NA|few
CASSPRQVISSYNEQFF
TGTGCCAGCAGTCCTAGACAGGTAATTAGCTCCTACAATGAGCAGTTCTTC
>TRBV7-8|TRBJ1-5|TRBD1|few
CASSWKQGASNQPQHF
TGTGCCAGCAGCTGGAAACAGGGGGCGAGCAATCAGCCCCAGCATTTT
>TRBV5-1|TRBJ1-5|NA|NA
CASSLQPGGNQPQHF
TGCGCCAGCAGCTTACAACCGGGGGGCAATCAGCCCCAGCATTTT
>TRBV5-1|TRBJ2-5|TRBD2|once
CASSLGTSGAQETQYF
TGCGCCAGCAGCTTGGGGACTAGCGGGGCTCAAGAGACCCAGTACTTC
>TRBV9|TRBJ2-5|TRBD1|NA
CASSRDRFGQETQYF
TGTGCCAGCAGCCGGGACAGGTTCGGCCAAGAGACCCAGTACTTC
>TRBV14|TRBJ2-1|TRBD2|NA
CASSQDLKRGGLRQFF
TGTGCCAGCAGCCAAGATCTCAAGCGGGGGGGCCTTAGACAGTTCTTC
>TRBV7-3|TRBJ2-2|NA|NA
CASSSGPVANTGELFF
TGTGCCAGCAGCTCCGGGCCCGTTGCGAACACCGGGGAGCTGTTTTTT
>TRBV30|TRBJ1-1|NA|NA
CAWSVFRARGAFF
TGTGCCTGGAGTGTATTCAGGGCCCGTGGGGCTTTCTTT
>TRBV6-4|TRBJ2-3|NA|NA
CASKPNSGDTQYF
TGTGCCAGCAAACCAAATAGCGGAGATACGCAGTATTTT
>TRBV4-3|TRBJ2-2|NA|NA
CASSQVWPNTGELFF
TGCGCCAGCAGCCAAGTATGGCCGAACACCGGGGAGCTGTTTTTT
>TRBV6-1|TRBJ1-1|NA|NA
CASSEMRNTEAFF
TGTGCCAGCAGTGAAATGAGGAACACTGAAGCTTTCTTT
>TRBV6-4|TRBJ2-1|NA|NA
CASSDGPGGYNEQFF
TGTGCCAGCAGTGACGGGCCAGGGGGGTACAATGAGCAGTTCTTC
>TRBV12-3/TRBV12-4|TRBJ1-2|NA|few
CASSLARNYGYTF
TGTGCCAGCAGTTTAGCCCGTAACTATGGCTACACCTTC
>TRBV5-1|TRBJ1-1|NA|NA
CASSLRLNTEAFF
TGCGCCAGCAGCTTGAGGCTGAACACTGAAGCTTTCTTT
>TRBV6-2/TRBV6-3|TRBJ2-5|NA|NA
CASSHSQETQYF
TGTGCCAGCAGTCACTCCCAAGAGACCCAGTACTTC
>TRBV7-2|TRBJ1-2|NA|NA
CASSLAGGYTANYGYTF
TGTGCCAGCAGCTTAGCGGGGGGCTACACAGCTAACTATGGCTACACCTTC
>TRBV30|TRBJ1-6|NA|NA
CAWSGGPYNSPLHF
TGTGCCTGGAGTGGAGGTCCTTATAATTCACCCCTCCACTTT
>TRBV5-5|TRBJ1-5|TRBD1|NA
CASTRTGEGQPQHF
TGTGCCAGCACCAGGACAGGGGAGGGTCAGCCCCAGCATTTT
>TRBV10-1|TRBJ2-2|NA|NA
CASSEAGTNTGELFF
TGCGCCAGCAGTGAAGCCGGGACAAACACCGGGGAGCTGTTTTTT
>TRBV3-1/TRBV3-2|TRBJ2-3|NA|NA
CASSHGGHTDTQYF
TGTGCCAGCAGCCATGGGGGGCACACAGATACGCAGTATTTT
>TRBV20-1|TRBJ1-4|NA|NA
CSASVSGANEKLFF
TGCAGTGCTAGTGTGTCGGGGGCTAATGAAAAACTGTTTTTT
>TRBV4-1|TRBJ2-1|TRBD1|NA
CASSQERQGVNEQFF
TGCGCCAGCAGCCAAGAACGACAGGGCGTGAATGAGCAGTTCTTC
>TRBV2|TRBJ2-3|NA|NA
CASSDRQTDTQYF
TGTGCCAGCAGTGATAGGCAGACAGATACGCAGTATTTT
>TRBV18|TRBJ1-1|NA|NA
CASSQLMNTEAFF
TGTGCCAGCTCCCAACTGATGAACACTGAAGCTTTCTTT
>TRBV30|TRBJ1-3|NA|NA
CAWSSDSGNTIYF
TGTGCCTGGAGCTCGGACTCTGGAAACACCATATATTTT
>TRBV9|TRBJ2-3|TRBD2|NA
CASSVELAGGTSTDTQYF
TGTGCCAGCAGCGTAGAACTAGCGGGGGGCACTAGCACAGATACGCAGTATTTT
>TRBV5-4|TRBJ2-3|NA|NA
CASSLDGDAPDTQYF
TGTGCCAGCAGCTTGGATGGGGATGCACCAGATACGCAGTATTTT
>TRBV6-2/TRBV6-3|TRBJ2-2|TRBD1|NA
CASSQQGTGELFF
TGTGCCAGCAGCCAACAGGGGACCGGGGAGCTGTTTTTT
>TRBV30|TRBJ2-5|NA|NA
CAWSIGGEGETQYF
TGTGCCTGGAGTATCGGGGGAGAGGGAGAGACCCAGTACTTC
>TRBV10-3|TRBJ1-1|NA|NA
CAISDISATEAFF
TGTGCCATCAGTGATATATCGGCGACTGAAGCTTTCTTT
>TRBV3-1/TRBV3-2|TRBJ1-3|TRBD1|NA
CASSRGQARGNTIYF
TGTGCCAGCAGTCGTGGACAGGCTCGAGGAAACACCATATATTTT
>TRBV3-1/TRBV3-2|TRBJ2-3|TRBD2|few
CASSQGRLAGGRADTQYF
TGTGCCAGCAGCCAAGGGAGACTAGCGGGGGGGCGTGCAGATACGCAGTATTTT
>TRBV12-5|TRBJ2-5|NA|NA
CASGFGLQETQYF
TGTGCTAGTGGTTTTGGGTTACAAGAGACCCAGTACTTC
>TRBV15|TRBJ2-1|NA|NA
CATGSSPYNEQFF
TGTGCCACGGGCTCCAGCCCCTACAATGAGCAGTTCTTC
>TRBV19|TRBJ2-1|NA|NA
CASHKRDGGRNEQFF
TGTGCCAGCCATAAGAGGGACGGAGGGAGGAATGAGCAGTTCTTC
>TRBV4-1|TRBJ1-5|NA|NA
CASSQIGNDQPQHF
TGCGCCAGCAGCCAGATAGGCAACGATCAGCCCCAGCATTTT
>TRBV3-1/TRBV3-2|TRBJ2-2|NA|few
CASSLGRAGELFF
TGTGCCAGCAGCCTAGGGCGTGCCGGGGAGCTGTTTTTT
>TRBV3-1/TRBV3-2|TRBJ1-1|TRBD1|NA
CASSPFGQGRAEAFF
TGTGCCAGCAGCCCATTCGGACAGGGCCGGGCTGAAGCTTTCTTT
>TRBV6-5|TRBJ1-1|NA|few
CASSRLTRGGTEAFF
TGTGCCAGCAGTCGCCTTACCAGGGGAGGCACTGAAGCTTTCTTT
>TRBV24-1|TRBJ2-5|NA|NA
CATSTFGETQYF
TGTGCCACCAGTACCTTCGGAGAGACCCAGTACTTC
>TRBV28|TRBJ1-6|TRBD1|NA
CASTKPGTANSPLHF
TGTGCCAGCACGAAACCCGGGACAGCGAATTCACCCCTCCACTTT
>TRBV7-2|TRBJ2-5|TRBD1|NA
CASRQGTAQQETQYF
TGTGCCAGCAGGCAAGGGACAGCTCAGCAAGAGACCCAGTACTTC
>TRBV9|TRBJ2-2|NA|NA
CASSVRQNTGELFF
TGTGCCAGCAGCGTCAGACAGAACACCGGGGAGCTGTTTTTT
>TRBV2|TRBJ2-5|TRBD2|NA
CASLKTTSGGAWETQYF
TGTGCCAGCTTGAAAACGACTAGCGGGGGGGCCTGGGAGACCCAGTACTTC